This T cell receptor beta chain was sequenced in a study of blood T cell repertoires in COVID-19. Assay used: immunoSEQ multiplex PCR; TCRdb lists only in-frame clones, some missing. The data show around 200,000 clones, approximately 80% seen once. This CDR3 contains 15 residues. Germline lookup yields CDR1 SEHNR and CDR2 FQNEAQ (reference sequence). V lost 6 bases to trimming and J lost 4 bases, with 18 bases between them. The sample consisted of peripheral blood. This clonotype originated in a woman in her 70s with COVID-19, enrolled during active disease. This chain uses TRBV7-9 with TRBJ2-5, with D maybe TRBD2 (5 bases). The CDR3 loop reads CASSRPGRRGETQYF. CDR3 DNA: TGTGCCAGCAGTCGTCCGGGCAGACGGGGAGAGACCCAGTACTTC.